This T cell receptor (beta chain) was recovered during a study of blood T cell repertoires in COVID-19. Trimming took off 4 bases at V and 2 bases at J, with 14 bases between the two ends. This CDR3 comprises 15 residues. Germline lookup yields CDR1 SGHRS and CDR2 YFSETQ. Assay: immunoSEQ multiplex PCR; the TCRdb copy retains only in-frame clones and omits some. The data show about 220,000 clones, roughly 88% seen once. This chain joins TRBV5-1 and TRBJ2-3, with D possibly TRBD2 on 6 matching bases. The clonotype was recovered from a woman in her forties with acute COVID-19. Specimen: PBMCs or T cells enriched from blood (not recorded which). CDR3 amino acids: CASSGGAGPTDTQYF. Written as DNA, the CDR3 is TGCGCCAGCAGCGGAGGGGCGGGTCCCACAGATACGCAGTATTTT.